This entry lists 22 T cell receptor beta chains sequenced from one sample in a study of T cell changes during pregnancy in multiple sclerosis. Repertoires were generated with immunoSEQ multiplex PCR, while TCRdb's copy carries only in-frame clones and drops some. The table records 50,000 to 60,000 clones, around 90% of them present only once. The sequenced sample was CD4+ T cells from peripheral blood mononuclear cells, obtained in the second trimester of pregnancy. The source of these receptors is a female donor with multiple sclerosis, enrolled in a pregnancy study.

The chain is built from TRBV5-6 and TRBJ1-3; possibly TRBD1 for D (5 bases). Germline CDR1 is SGHDT and CDR2 is YYEEEE. The CDR3 covers 16 residues. V lost 6 bases, J lost 0 bases, and 16 bases lay in between. Written as DNA, the CDR3 is TGTGCCAGCATCCGAGGCGGGGCGCTCTCTGGAAACACCATATATTTT. Residues: CASIRGGALSGNTIYF.

The chain links TRBV23-1 to TRBJ1-1; 10 bases map to TRBD1. TRBV23-1 is classed as an ORF, of uncertain function. This CDR3 region has 16 residues. The V segment lost 2 bases and the J segment 1 base; nucleotides outside the gene matches: 4. This chain's CDR3 is CASSQRQGAKNTEAFF. For the CDR3, the DNA is TGCGCCAGCAGTCAACGACAGGGGGCGAAGAACACTGAAGCTTTCTTT.

This clone showed up just once. V is TRBV7-8 and J is TRBJ1-1, with unresolved D. CDR1 and CDR2 from the germline V gene are SGHVS and FQNEAQ. Deletions cut 2 bases from V and 1 base from J, with 8 bases between. The CDR3 is 14 residues long. The CDR3 nucleotides are TGTGCCAGCAGCTTAACGGGTGGGAACACTGAAGCTTTCTTT. It translates to CASSLTGGNTEAFF.

V and J are TRBV25-1 and TRBJ1-6; no clear D gene. The CDR3 contains 15 residues. The germline V and J ends were trimmed by 3 bases and 4 bases, with 10 bases remaining between them. The germline CDR1 and CDR2 sequences are MGHDK and SYGVNS. The CDR3 region is CASSEAGVYNSPLHF. The CDR3 nucleotides read TGTGCCAGCAGTGAGGCAGGTGTTTATAATTCACCCCTCCACTTT.

The chain links TRBV19 to TRBJ1-5; 7 bases fit TRBD1. This CDR3 region has 13 residues. Per germline, CDR1 LNHDA and CDR2 SQIVND (reference sequence). V lost 6 bases and J lost 5; bases outside the gene matches: 4. The CDR3 spells CASRTDRDQPQHF. CDR3 sequence (DNA): TGTGCCAGTAGAACCGACAGGGATCAGCCCCAGCATTTT.

The rearrangement joins TRBV7-2 to TRBJ2-7; D is unclear. The CDR3 length is 11 residues. Per the germline V gene, CDR1 is SGHTA and CDR2 is FQGNSA. The germline V and J ends were trimmed by 1 base and 6 bases, with 4 bases remaining between them. In DNA form, the CDR3 reads TGTGCCAGCAGCTTAGATCGCGAGCAGTACTTC. As protein: CASSLDREQYF.

The chain links TRBV6-5 to TRBJ2-3, with 7 bases identical to TRBD2. Germline CDR1 is MNHEY and CDR2 is SVGAGI. This CDR3 is 14 amino acids long. V lost 7 bases and J lost 4; bases outside the gene matches: 8. CDR3 sequence (DNA): TGTGCCAGCACTCGGGACTACCAAGCAGATACGCAGTATTTT. As protein: CASTRDYQADTQYF.

The chain recombines TRBV7-9 with TRBJ1-4; 9 nucleotides line up with TRBD1. Trimming took 5 bases from V and 15 from J; bases not matched to a gene: 13. The length of the CDR3 is 14 residues. Germline V gives CDR1 SEHNR, CDR2 FQNEAQ (reference sequence). The CDR3 loop reads CASSTNRGLMEVFF. The DNA of the CDR3 is TGTGCCAGCAGCACAAACAGGGGGCTCATGGAGGTGTTTTTT.

V gene TRBV7-9 combines with J gene TRBJ1-1; no clear D. This CDR3 has 16 amino acids. Germline CDR1 SEHNR, CDR2 FQNEAQ (reference sequence). V was clipped by 5 bases and J by 3 bases, with 19 bases between them. The CDR3 DNA is TGTGCCAGCAGCCCGTTGGGCACAGCGCGGGACACTGAAGCTTTCTTT. It translates to CASSPLGTARDTEAFF.

The count of this clone is one. The chain links TRBV4-2 to TRBJ2-3, with a tentative D call TRBD2 (6 bases). The CDR3 covers 18 residues. Trimming took 1 base from V and 5 from J, leaving 22 bases between them. Germline CDR1 reads LGHNA; CDR2 reads YNFKEQ. CDR3 nucleotides: TGTGCCAGCAGCCAAGGCTCATTCCTAGCGCCCAAGGGAGATACGCAGTATTTT. This translates into CASSQGSFLAPKGDTQYF.

The CDR3 here is CASSEIPQGAWETQYF. CDR3 DNA sequence: TGCGCCAGCAGTGAGATACCACAGGGGGCGTGGGAGACCCAGTACTTC. The chain recombines TRBV10-2 with TRBJ2-5; 9 bases agree with TRBD1. The CDR3 runs to 16 residues. CDR1 WSHSY and CDR2 SAAADI come from the germline V gene. With 2 bases clipped from V and 5 bases from J, the junction kept 9 bases outside the gene matches.

This chain connects TRBV4-1 to TRBJ2-1; perhaps TRBD1 as D (5 bases). The germline V gene has CDR1 MGHRA and CDR2 YSYEKL. With 0 bases removed from V and 3 bases from J, the gap between germline ends came to 9 bases. The CDR3 has 15 residues. CDR3 coding DNA: TGCGCCAGCAGCCAAGAAGGGGCAATCTACAATGAGCAGTTCTTC. Translation gives CASSQEGAIYNEQFF.

This sequence joins TRBV10-3 and TRBJ1-6; D remains ambiguous. The CDR3 sequence is 15 residues long. Germline loops: CDR1 ENHRY, CDR2 SYGVKD. The V end was cut by 10 bases, the J end by 0 bases, with 13 bases between. The DNA for the CDR3 is TGTGCCACCCGGGAGTTCACCTCCTATAATTCACCCCTCCACTTT. Translation gives CATREFTSYNSPLHF.

This chain joins TRBV5-1 and TRBJ2-2, with 7 positions matching TRBD2. The length of the CDR3 is 13 residues. CDR1 is SGHRS, CDR2 YFSETQ, per germline. With 4 bases clipped from V and 6 bases from J, the junction kept 3 bases outside the gene matches. The CDR3, as DNA: TGCGCCAGCAGCACTACTAGCGCCGGGGAGCTGTTTTTT. Protein sequence: CASSTTSAGELFF.

The chain joins TRBV20-1 to TRBJ2-1; D gene unclear. V was shortened by 3 bases and J by 5 bases, with 5 bases between the two germline ends. The CDR3 contains 11 residues. Germline V gene sequence: CDR1 DFQATT, CDR2 SNEGSKA (reference sequence). The CDR3 here is CSARGHNEQFF. CDR3 coding DNA: TGCAGTGCTAGGGGCCACAATGAGCAGTTCTTC.

The V gene is TRBV6-4, the J gene TRBJ2-1; 9 bases match TRBD2. CDR3 length: 16 amino acids. CDR1 and CDR2 (germline): MRHNA, SNTAGT. Losses at the gene ends were 0 bases for V and 8 bases for J; bases not matched to a gene: 8. The CDR3 sequence: CASSDSGAGGPHEQFF. The DNA for the CDR3 is TGTGCCAGCAGTGACTCCGGGGCGGGGGGGCCACATGAGCAGTTCTTC.

The chain couples TRBV7-9 to TRBJ1-1; D is unresolved. The length of the CDR3 is 16 residues. Germline V CDR1 and CDR2: SEHNR, FQNEAQ (reference sequence). V gave up 1 base and J gave up 0 bases, with 12 bases separating them. The CDR3 nucleotides are TGTGCCAGCAGCTTAGGACCCGGGGAGCTGAACACTGAAGCTTTCTTT. It yields the protein CASSLGPGELNTEAFF. The complete variable domain, with remaining parts taken from reference TRBV7-9 and TRBJ1-1, reads DTGVSQNPRHKITKRGQNVTFRCDPISEHNRLYWYRQTLGQGPEFLTYFQNEAQLEKSRLLSDRFSAERPKGSFSTLEIQRTEQGDSAMYLCASSLGPGELNTEAFFGQGTRLTVV.

In regard to this clone: An end of the junction does not agree with germline; a read error may underlie this. The chain combines TRBV20-1 with TRBJ1-2, with a tentative D call TRBD1 (5 bases). Germline CDR1 reads DFQATT; CDR2 reads SNEGSKA (reference sequence). The CDR3 consists of 8 residues. Written as DNA, the CDR3 is TGCAGTGCGGGGGGTAGGGTCTTC. It specifies CSAGGRVF.

This rearrangement joins TRBV27 to TRBJ1-6; possibly TRBD1 for D (6 bases). Germline-derived CDR1 and CDR2 are MNHEY and SMNVEV (reference sequence). This CDR3 has 15 amino acids. Deletions cut 6 bases from V and 2 bases from J, with 11 bases between. The CDR3 sequence: CASRGGEAYNSPLHF. The DNA for the CDR3 is TGTGCCAGCAGAGGGGGGGAGGCCTATAATTCACCCCTCCACTTT.

This chain joins TRBV19 and TRBJ1-1, with 7 positions matching TRBD1. V shed 4 bases and J 0 bases; nucleotides not matched to a gene: 2. Looked up from germline, CDR1 is LNHDA and CDR2 is SQIVND (reference sequence). This CDR3 spans 14 amino acids. The CDR3 region is CASSKGQLNTEAFF. The CDR3, as DNA: TGTGCCAGTAGTAAGGGACAGCTGAACACTGAAGCTTTCTTT.

In this sample, this clone turned up once. The rearrangement joins TRBV29-1 to TRBJ2-5, with TRBD2 identical over 8 bases. Germline values: CDR1 SQVTM, CDR2 ANQGSEA. With V trimmed by 7 bases and J by 4 bases, 11 bases remained unmatched. The CDR3 contains 14 residues. CDR3 protein: CSAFGGGERETQYF. CDR3 coding DNA: TGCAGCGCCTTCGGGGGGGGCGAGAGAGAGACCCAGTACTTC.

The chain combines TRBV10-1 with TRBJ1-3; a possible D gene is TRBD1 (5 bases). The CDR3 covers 15 residues. CDR1 is WNHNN and CDR2 is SYGVQD in the germline V gene (reference sequence). V lost 0 bases, J lost 4 bases, and 10 bases lay in between. The CDR3 loop reads CASSESSAGGNTIYF. CDR3 bases: TGCGCCAGCAGTGAGTCTTCGGCAGGGGGAAACACCATATATTTT.